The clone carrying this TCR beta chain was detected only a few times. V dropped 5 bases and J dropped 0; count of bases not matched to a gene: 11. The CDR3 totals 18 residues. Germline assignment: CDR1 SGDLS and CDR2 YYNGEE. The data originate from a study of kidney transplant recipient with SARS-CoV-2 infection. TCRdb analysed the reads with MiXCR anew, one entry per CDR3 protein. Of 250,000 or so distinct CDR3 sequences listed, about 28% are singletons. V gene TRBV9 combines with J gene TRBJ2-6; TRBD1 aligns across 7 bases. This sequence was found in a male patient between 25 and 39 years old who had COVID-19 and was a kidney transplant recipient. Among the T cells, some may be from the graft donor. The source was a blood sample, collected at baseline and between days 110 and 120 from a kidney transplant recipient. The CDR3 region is CASSLTNRGASGANVLTF. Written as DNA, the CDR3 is TGTGCCAGCAGTCTTACGAACAGGGGCGCCTCTGGGGCCAACGTCCTGACTTTC.